These 15 T cell receptor beta chains originate from one sample sequenced in a study of blood T cell repertoires in COVID-19. Sequencing used immunoSEQ multiplex PCR; TCRdb keeps in-frame clones, though not all of them. The repertoire consists of about 70,000 clones, with 85% to 90% occurring once and the leading ten covering approximately 2.7%. Sequenced: peripheral blood. All receptors derive from a man aged 50-60 years with acute or convalescent COVID-19.

This rearrangement joins TRBV18 to TRBJ1-1; 10 bases fit TRBD1. Germline CDR1 and CDR2: KGHSH and LQKENI. The ends lost 6 bases at V and 1 base at J; junction bases unmatched: 8. The CDR3 spans 16 residues. The CDR3 bases are TGTGCCAGCTCGCGACAGGGGGCCATACCGAACACTGAAGCTTTCTTT. Amino acids: CASSRQGAIPNTEAFF.

This clone appeared a single time. The V call is TRBV5-4, the J call TRBJ1-3, with 8 bases lining up with TRBD1. The CDR3 totals 15 residues. V trimming: 0 bases; J trimming: 5 bases; junction bases outside the gene matches: 4. The germline CDR1 and CDR2 sequences are SGHNT and YYREEE (reference sequence). CDR3 sequence reads: CASSLAGQGRNTIYF. The CDR3 nucleotides are TGTGCCAGCAGCTTGGCCGGACAGGGAAGAAACACCATATATTTT. Supplemented by reference TRBV5-4 and TRBJ1-3, the full variable domain reads ETGVTQSPTHLIKTRGQQVTLRCSSQSGHNTVSWYQQALGQGPQFIFQYYREEENGRGNFPPRFSGLQFPNYSSELNVNALELDDSALYLCASSLAGQGRNTIYFGEGSWLTVV.

The V gene is TRBV28, the J gene TRBJ2-2; D is unclear. The CDR3 runs to 10 residues. Germline CDR1 reads MDHEN; CDR2 reads SYDVKM. The V and J ends lost 5 bases and 9 bases respectively, with 4 bases between them. The CDR3: CASSGRELFF. The CDR3 DNA is TGTGCCAGCAGTGGCCGGGAGCTGTTTTTT.

The chain carries TRBV3-1 (or the pseudogene TRBV3-2) and TRBJ2-2; 7 nucleotides align to TRBD1. The CDR3 covers 16 residues. V gave up 3 bases and J gave up 0 bases; unmatched junction bases: 4. Per germline, CDR1 LGHDT and CDR2 YNNKEL (reference sequence). The CDR3 DNA sequence: TGTGCCAGCAGCCACACCAGGGGGACGAACACCGGGGAGCTGTTTTTT. Translated: CASSHTRGTNTGELFF.

The CDR3 loop is CASSLARAASGNVNEQFF. DNA of the CDR3: TGCGCCAGCAGCTTGGCACGAGCCGCTAGCGGGAATGTCAATGAGCAGTTCTTC. The chain is built from TRBV5-1 and TRBJ2-1; 9 positions agree with TRBD2. This CDR3 is built from 18 residues. Germline V gives CDR1 SGHRS, CDR2 YFSETQ. Trimming cost V 0 bases and J 6 bases; bases outside gene matches: 13.

The V and J genes are TRBV18 and TRBJ1-1; D uncertain. Germline values: CDR1 KGHSH, CDR2 LQKENI. V was pared by 6 bases and J by 4 bases, with 12 bases between. The CDR3 length is 13 residues. As DNA, the CDR3 is TGTGCCAGCTCCGAGCACCCGAGCACTGAAGCTTTCTTT. Translating it yields CASSEHPSTEAFF.

CDR3 loop: CASSSSGGQWSMNTEAFF. In nucleotides, the CDR3 is TGTGCCAGCAGTTCCTCGGGGGGACAGTGGTCAATGAACACTGAAGCTTTCTTT. V usage is TRBV6-2 or TRBV6-3 and J usage is TRBJ1-1, with TRBD1 matching over 7 bases. The CDR3 has 18 residues. V was clipped by 4 bases and J by 0 bases; unmatched bases: 14. Germline CDR1 and CDR2: MNHEY and SVGEGT.

This chain uses TRBV4-3 with TRBJ2-2; weak D call: TRBD2 (5 bases). This CDR3 contains 16 residues. Trimming removed 2 bases at V and 4 bases at J, with 14 bases between. In germline, CDR1 is LGHNA, CDR2 YSLEER. Here the CDR3 DNA reads TGCGCCAGCAGCCAACCTTTGGGTCGGGGCACCGGGGAGCTGTTTTTT. The encoded protein is CASSQPLGRGTGELFF.

The V call is TRBV5-6, the J call TRBJ1-1; D not resolved. The CDR3 is 13 residues long. V lost 1 base and J lost 1, with 5 bases in between. Germline CDR1 is SGHDT and CDR2 is YYEEEE. CDR3 region: CASSLTGNTEAFF. The CDR3 DNA follows: TGTGCCAGCAGCTTGACGGGGAACACTGAAGCTTTCTTT.

CDR3 nucleotide sequence: TGTGCCAGCAGTAAAGCCAATGAGCAGTTCTTC. Translation: CASSKANEQFF. V is TRBV7-2 and J is TRBJ2-1; D is unclear. This CDR3 is built from 11 residues. Germline loops: CDR1 SGHTA, CDR2 FQGNSA. The V gene lost 6 bases and the J gene lost 6 bases, with 6 bases spanning the gap.

This chain connects TRBV5-1 to TRBJ2-1; 9 bases match TRBD1. This CDR3 is built from 18 residues. Germline CDR1 and CDR2: SGHRS and YFSETQ. With 5 bases clipped from V and 5 bases from J, the junction kept 17 bases outside the gene matches. In nucleotides, the CDR3 is TGCGCCAGCAGAAGATTGTCCCCGGGACAGGGTTCCCACAATGAGCAGTTCTTC. It specifies CASRRLSPGQGSHNEQFF. The full variable domain, in which reference TRBV5-1 and TRBJ2-1 provide the parts outside the CDR3, is KAGVTQTPRYLIKTRGQQVTLSCSPISGHRSVSWYQQTPGQGLQFLFEYFSETQRNKGNFPGRFSGRQFSNSRSEMNVSTLELGDSALYLCASRRLSPGQGSHNEQFFGPGTRLTVL.

The CDR3 here is CASLRAGNTEAFF. For the CDR3, the DNA is TGTGCCAGCTTACGTGCGGGTAACACTGAAGCTTTCTTT. The genes are TRBV2 and TRBJ1-1, with D unresolved. Germline V gene lookup returns CDR1 SNHLY and CDR2 FYNNEI. V lost 8 bases and J 2 bases, leaving 12 bases between the germline ends. This CDR3 is built from 13 residues.

The V call is TRBV6-5, the J call TRBJ2-7; D gene uncertain. The CDR3 totals 14 residues. Germline V gene sequence: CDR1 MNHEY, CDR2 SVGAGI. The germline V and J ends were trimmed by 6 bases and 2 bases, with 14 bases remaining between them. In DNA, the CDR3 is TGTGCCAGCAGCCCCATGGCCAGGACCTACGAGCAGTACTTC. It codes for CASSPMARTYEQYF.

Comment on this clone: Compared with germline, one end of the junction differs, possibly owing to a read error. The V call is TRBV6-2 or TRBV6-3, the J call TRBJ1-5; D not resolved. This CDR3 spans 16 amino acids. The germline CDR1 and CDR2 sequences are MNHEY and SVGEGT. Here the CDR3 reads CASSYSISSSHQPQHF. The CDR3 DNA sequence: TGTGCCAGCAGTTACTCGATTTCCAGTAGCCATCAGCCCCAGCATTTT.

V gene TRBV4-3 combines with J gene TRBJ1-1, with D possibly TRBD1 on 5 matching bases. The V end was cut by 1 base, the J end by 4 bases, with 13 bases between. The CDR3 has 15 amino acids. Germline V gives CDR1 LGHNA, CDR2 YSLEER. In DNA, the CDR3 is TGCGCCAGCAGCCAAGGAGCGGGGGGGGGCACTGAAGCTTTCTTT. Its protein product is CASSQGAGGGTEAFF.